Listed below are T cell receptor beta chains from one sample, sequenced in a study of blood T cell repertoires in COVID-19. The protocol was immunoSEQ multiplex PCR, while the TCRdb copy is restricted to in-frame clones and leaves out a portion. The sample has about 460,000 clones; about 88% are singletons. Sample: PBMCs or T cells enriched from blood (not recorded which). The origin of the receptors is an older woman who had recovered from COVID-19. Both conserved end residues are part of each CDR3.

CDR3aa	v_gene	j_gene	len
CASSSGQGGTGELFF	TRBV5-1	TRBJ2-2	15
CASSSGSSFSGYTF	TRBV5-1	TRBJ1-2	14
CSASGGGRYEQYF	TRBV20-1	TRBJ2-7	13
CASSFTRGAWGTDTQYF	TRBV28	TRBJ2-3	17
CAWRSGSNSGNTIYF	TRBV30	TRBJ1-3	15
CASSSVGVEKLFF	TRBV5-1	TRBJ1-4	13
CASSPGGGYGYTF	TRBV3-1/TRBV3-2	TRBJ1-2	13
CATSDPGTGGYGYTF	TRBV24-1	TRBJ1-2	15
CASSEVGGPYNEQFF	TRBV10-1	TRBJ2-1	15
CASSIVFLRGNSYEQYF	TRBV19	TRBJ2-7	17
CASSQELGLAGSNEQFF	TRBV4-1	TRBJ2-1	17
CASSLGEGGNEKLFF	TRBV7-9	TRBJ1-4	15
CASSAGGLETQYF	TRBV21-1	TRBJ2-5	13
CASSSDGTSGSRTDTQYF	TRBV7-2	TRBJ2-3	18
CASSIGGSSNQPQHF	TRBV19	TRBJ1-5	15
CASGLAISGANVLTF	TRBV12-5	TRBJ2-6	15
CASSGSFPNQPQHF	TRBV2	TRBJ1-5	14
CASSVDTANTGELFF	TRBV9	TRBJ2-2	15
CASSWGMDRVGSPLHF	TRBV9	TRBJ1-6	16
CASSYSRQGAWEQYF	TRBV6-5	TRBJ2-7	15
CSVEDLQGSTYEQYF	TRBV29-1	TRBJ2-7	15
CASERGGNTIYF	TRBV19	TRBJ1-3	12
CASSQVGSAYGHTF	TRBV4-1	TRBJ1-2	14
CASSLKNTEAFF	TRBV5-1	TRBJ1-1	12
CASSLATSSYEQYF	TRBV5-4	TRBJ2-7	14
CASSGTGGTVSPLHF	TRBV7-8	TRBJ1-6	15
CASSPTGNYGYTF	TRBV11-2	TRBJ1-2	13
CASSMSPGTSNTEAFF	TRBV19	TRBJ1-1	16
CASSSQGANTGELFF	TRBV27	TRBJ2-2	15
CASGPGTGRSGGASTDTQYF	TRBV12-5	TRBJ2-3	20
CASSLVLTQYF	TRBV11-2	TRBJ2-7	11
CASSHRDTQYF	TRBV3-1/TRBV3-2	TRBJ2-3	11
CASSSQAMNTEAFF	TRBV23-1	TRBJ1-1	14
CASSRTGGDGYTF	TRBV12-3/TRBV12-4	TRBJ1-2	13
CASGRQGGGKNIQYF	TRBV5-4	TRBJ2-4	15
CATSDYRTVQPQHF	TRBV24-1	TRBJ1-5	14
CASSPFGGPGANEKLFF	TRBV5-4	TRBJ1-4	17
CASSLAGEAFF	TRBV27	TRBJ1-1	11
CASSLVGGGELFF	TRBV5-5	TRBJ2-2	13
CASSTNRENGELFF	TRBV7-2	TRBJ2-2	14
CASRPGLAGGDTQYF	TRBV7-2	TRBJ2-3	15
CASTQVAGSDTQYF	TRBV5-4	TRBJ2-3	14
CASSILSGANVLTF	TRBV19	TRBJ2-6	14
CASSRTGGTYEQYF	TRBV7-2	TRBJ2-7	14
CARYSRVSETQYF	TRBV27	TRBJ2-5	13
CASSFRTGATEAFF	TRBV7-2	TRBJ1-1	14
CASRQGAEKLFF	TRBV2	TRBJ1-4	12